This is a list of T cell receptor beta chains from one sample in a study of blood T cell repertoires in COVID-19. Profiled with immunoSEQ multiplex PCR; TCRdb holds only in-frame clones, not every one. Of about 240,000 clones in the sample, about 86% were seen once. The sequencing sample was made of peripheral blood. All receptors derive from a woman between 45 and 65 years old with COVID-19, enrolled during active disease. The CDR3 runs from the conserved cysteine through the conserved F or W. A D gene is named only where the DNA matches it firmly. Clone size is stated in some rows and not others, as once, few, many or a class when expanded.

d_gene: .; v_gene: TRBV7-2; j_gene: TRBJ2-6; abundance: .; CDR3aa: CASSSLGRSSGANVLTF; CDR3nt: TGTGCCAGCAGCTCCTTAGGGAGGAGCTCTGGGGCCAACGTCCTGACTTTC
d_gene: .; v_gene: TRBV6-1; j_gene: TRBJ2-3; abundance: once; CDR3aa: CASSEEGGDTQYF; CDR3nt: TGTGCCAGCAGTGAGGAAGGGGGAGATACGCAGTATTTT
d_gene: .; v_gene: TRBV19; j_gene: TRBJ2-2; abundance: .; CDR3aa: CASSNRDTYTGELFF; CDR3nt: TGTGCCTCTTCTAACCGGGACACTTACACCGGGGAGCTGTTTTTT
d_gene: .; v_gene: TRBV20-1; j_gene: TRBJ2-3; abundance: .; CDR3aa: CSASSDTQYF; CDR3nt: TGCAGTGCTTCCTCGGATACGCAGTATTTT
d_gene: .; v_gene: TRBV2; j_gene: TRBJ2-1; abundance: .; CDR3aa: CASSETTGSYNEQFF; CDR3nt: TGTGCCAGCAGTGAGACAACCGGTTCCTACAATGAGCAGTTCTTC
d_gene: TRBD1; v_gene: TRBV5-6; j_gene: TRBJ1-1; abundance: .; CDR3aa: CASSAGGQGGERAFF; CDR3nt: TGTGCCAGCAGCGCGGGGGGACAGGGAGGAGAAAGAGCTTTCTTT
d_gene: .; v_gene: TRBV24-1; j_gene: TRBJ1-3; abundance: .; CDR3aa: CAPGGARNTIYF; CDR3nt: TGTGCTCCGGGGGGGGCTCGGAACACCATATATTTT
d_gene: TRBD1; v_gene: TRBV5-6; j_gene: TRBJ2-1; abundance: .; CDR3aa: CASTLVTGTGIYNEQFF; CDR3nt: TGTGCCAGCACCCTAGTGACCGGGACAGGGATCTACAATGAGCAGTTCTTC
d_gene: .; v_gene: TRBV7-8; j_gene: TRBJ1-2; abundance: .; CDR3aa: CASSLGYQATNYGYTF; CDR3nt: TGTGCCAGCAGCTTAGGTTACCAGGCCACGAACTATGGCTACACCTTC
d_gene: .; v_gene: TRBV5-6; j_gene: TRBJ1-5; abundance: .; CDR3aa: CASSLGFGGNQPQHF; CDR3nt: TGTGCCAGCAGCTTGGGGTTCGGGGGTAATCAGCCCCAGCATTTT
d_gene: TRBD1; v_gene: TRBV7-6; j_gene: TRBJ2-3; abundance: once; CDR3aa: CASSLAGGLSTDTQYF; CDR3nt: TGTGCCAGCAGCTTAGCAGGGGGCCTTAGCACAGATACGCAGTATTTT